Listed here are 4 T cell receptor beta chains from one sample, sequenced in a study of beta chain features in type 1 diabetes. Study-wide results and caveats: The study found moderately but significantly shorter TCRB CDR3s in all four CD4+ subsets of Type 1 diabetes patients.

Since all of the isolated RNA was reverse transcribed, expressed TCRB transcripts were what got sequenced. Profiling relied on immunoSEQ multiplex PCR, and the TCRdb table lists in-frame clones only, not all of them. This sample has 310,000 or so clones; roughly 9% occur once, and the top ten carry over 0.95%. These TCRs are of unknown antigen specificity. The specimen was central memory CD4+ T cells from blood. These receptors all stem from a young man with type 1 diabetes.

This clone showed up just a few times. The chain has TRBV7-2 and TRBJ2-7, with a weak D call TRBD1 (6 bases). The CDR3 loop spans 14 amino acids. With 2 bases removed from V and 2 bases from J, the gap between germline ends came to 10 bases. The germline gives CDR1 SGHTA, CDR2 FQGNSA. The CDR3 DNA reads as TGTGCCAGCAGCTTAAGCACAGGGACCTACGAGCAGTACTTC. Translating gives CASSLSTGTYEQYF.

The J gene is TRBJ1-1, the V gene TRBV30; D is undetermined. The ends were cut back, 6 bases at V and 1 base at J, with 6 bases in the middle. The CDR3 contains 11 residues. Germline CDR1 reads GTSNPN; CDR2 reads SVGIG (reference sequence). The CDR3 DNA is TGTGCCTGCGGGCAGAACACTGAAGCTTTCTTT. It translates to CACGQNTEAFF.

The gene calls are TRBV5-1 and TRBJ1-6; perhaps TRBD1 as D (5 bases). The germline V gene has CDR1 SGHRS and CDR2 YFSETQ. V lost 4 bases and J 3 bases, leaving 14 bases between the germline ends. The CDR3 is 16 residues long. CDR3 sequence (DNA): TGCGCCAGCAGCCTGACATGGGGGTACTATAATTCACCCCTCCACTTT. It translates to CASSLTWGYYNSPLHF.

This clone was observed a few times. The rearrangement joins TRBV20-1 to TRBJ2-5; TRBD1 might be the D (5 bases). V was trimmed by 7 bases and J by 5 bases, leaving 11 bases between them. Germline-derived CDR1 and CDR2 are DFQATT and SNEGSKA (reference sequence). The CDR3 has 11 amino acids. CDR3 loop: CSGIRAETQYF. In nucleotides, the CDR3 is TGCAGTGGGATCAGGGCTGAGACCCAGTACTTC.